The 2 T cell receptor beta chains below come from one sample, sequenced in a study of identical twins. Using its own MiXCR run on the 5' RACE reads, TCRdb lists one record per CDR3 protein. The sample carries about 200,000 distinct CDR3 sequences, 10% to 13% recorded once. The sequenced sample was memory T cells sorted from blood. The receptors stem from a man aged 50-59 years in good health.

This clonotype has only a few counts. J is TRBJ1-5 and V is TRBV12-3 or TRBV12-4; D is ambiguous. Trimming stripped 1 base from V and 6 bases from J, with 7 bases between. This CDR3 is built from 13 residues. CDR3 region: CASSLEEGQPQHF. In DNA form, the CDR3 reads TGTGCCAGCAGTTTAGAAGAAGGTCAGCCCCAGCATTTT.

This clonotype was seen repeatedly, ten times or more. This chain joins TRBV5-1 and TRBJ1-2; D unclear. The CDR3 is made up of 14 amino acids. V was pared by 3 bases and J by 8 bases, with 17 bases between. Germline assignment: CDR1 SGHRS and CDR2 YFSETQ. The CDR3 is CASSSSQPSSGYTF. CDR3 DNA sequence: TGCGCCAGCAGCTCCTCTCAGCCCTCGAGCGGCTACACCTTC.